This entry describes one TCR beta chain. The CDR3 is 17 residues long. With 2 bases clipped from V and 0 bases from J, the junction kept 6 bases outside the gene matches. Germline lookup yields CDR1 SGHRS and CDR2 YFSETQ. The data originate from a study of blood T cell repertoires in COVID-19. This table comes from immunoSEQ multiplex PCR, and its TCRdb copy is limited to in-frame clones, with some not included. The sample includes roughly 220,000 clones, roughly four fifths seen only once; the top ten take around 7.2%. The V call is TRBV5-1, the J call TRBJ2-1, with TRBD2 matching over 9 bases. The sample was peripheral blood. This receptor was taken from a woman of 80 years or more with COVID-19, enrolled during active disease. DNA for the CDR3: TGCGCCAGCAGCTTAACTAGCGGGCCAAACTCCTACAATGAGCAGTTCTTC. This sequence encodes CASSLTSGPNSYNEQFF.